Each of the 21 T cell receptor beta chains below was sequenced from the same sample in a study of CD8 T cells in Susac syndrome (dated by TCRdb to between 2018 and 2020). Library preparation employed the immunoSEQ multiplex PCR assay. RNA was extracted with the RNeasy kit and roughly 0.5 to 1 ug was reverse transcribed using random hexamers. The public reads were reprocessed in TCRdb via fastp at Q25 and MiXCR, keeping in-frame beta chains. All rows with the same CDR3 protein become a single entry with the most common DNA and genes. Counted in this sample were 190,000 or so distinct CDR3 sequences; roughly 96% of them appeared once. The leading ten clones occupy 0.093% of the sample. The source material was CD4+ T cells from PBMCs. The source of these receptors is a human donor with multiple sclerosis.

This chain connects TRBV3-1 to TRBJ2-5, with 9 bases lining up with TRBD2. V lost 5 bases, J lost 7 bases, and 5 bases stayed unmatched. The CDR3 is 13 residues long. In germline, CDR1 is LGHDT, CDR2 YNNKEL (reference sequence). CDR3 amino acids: CASSYSGGRTQYF. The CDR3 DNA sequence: TGTGCCAGCAGCTATAGCGGGGGACGGACCCAGTACTTC.

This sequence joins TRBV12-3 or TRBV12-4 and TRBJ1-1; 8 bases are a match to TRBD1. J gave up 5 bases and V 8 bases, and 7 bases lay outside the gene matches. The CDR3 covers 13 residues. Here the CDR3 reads CASSTGARTEAFF. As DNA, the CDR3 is TGTGCCAGCTCGACAGGGGCTCGGACTGAAGCTTTCTTT.

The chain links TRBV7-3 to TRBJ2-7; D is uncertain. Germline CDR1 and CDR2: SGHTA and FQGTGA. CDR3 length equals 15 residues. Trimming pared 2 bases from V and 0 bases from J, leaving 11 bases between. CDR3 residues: CASSLAEAHSYEQYF. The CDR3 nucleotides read TGTGCCAGCAGCTTAGCCGAGGCTCACTCCTACGAGCAGTACTTC. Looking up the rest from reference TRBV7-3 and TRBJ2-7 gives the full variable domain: GAGVSQTPSNKVTEKGKYVELRCDPISGHTALYWYRQSLGQGPEFLIYFQGTGAADDSGLPNDRFFAVRPEGSVSTLKIQRTERGDSAVYLCASSLAEAHSYEQYFGPGTRLTVT.

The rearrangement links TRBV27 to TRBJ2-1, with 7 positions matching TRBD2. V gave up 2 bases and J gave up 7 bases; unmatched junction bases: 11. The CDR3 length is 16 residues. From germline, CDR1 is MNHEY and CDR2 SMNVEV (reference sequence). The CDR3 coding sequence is TGTGCCAGCAGTTTACTCGGGGGGAGGGCCTGGAATGAGCAGTTCTTC. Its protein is CASSLLGGRAWNEQFF.

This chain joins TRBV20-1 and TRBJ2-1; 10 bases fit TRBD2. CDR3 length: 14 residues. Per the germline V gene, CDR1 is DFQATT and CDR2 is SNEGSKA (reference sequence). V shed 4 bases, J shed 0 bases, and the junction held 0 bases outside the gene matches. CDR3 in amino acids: CSATSGGSYNEQFF. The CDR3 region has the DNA TGCAGTGCTACTAGCGGGGGCTCCTACAATGAGCAGTTCTTC.

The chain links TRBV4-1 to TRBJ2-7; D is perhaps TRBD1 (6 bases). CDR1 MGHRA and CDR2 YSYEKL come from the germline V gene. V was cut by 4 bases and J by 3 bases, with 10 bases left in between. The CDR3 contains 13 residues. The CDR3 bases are TGCGCCAGCAGCCTAGACAGGCTCTACGAGCAGTACTTC. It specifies CASSLDRLYEQYF.

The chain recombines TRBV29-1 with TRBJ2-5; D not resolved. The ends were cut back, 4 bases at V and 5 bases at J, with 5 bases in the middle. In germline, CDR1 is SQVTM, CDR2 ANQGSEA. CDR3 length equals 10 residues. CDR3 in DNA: TGCAGCGTTGGCGTGGAGACCCAGTACTTC. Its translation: CSVGVETQYF.

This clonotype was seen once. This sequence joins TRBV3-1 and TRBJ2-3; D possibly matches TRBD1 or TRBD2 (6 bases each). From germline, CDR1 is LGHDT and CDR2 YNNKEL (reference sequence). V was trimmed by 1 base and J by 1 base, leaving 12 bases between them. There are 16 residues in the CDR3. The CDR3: CASSQVSGARTDTQYF. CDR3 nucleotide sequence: TGTGCCAGCAGCCAAGTATCGGGGGCACGCACAGATACGCAGTATTTT.

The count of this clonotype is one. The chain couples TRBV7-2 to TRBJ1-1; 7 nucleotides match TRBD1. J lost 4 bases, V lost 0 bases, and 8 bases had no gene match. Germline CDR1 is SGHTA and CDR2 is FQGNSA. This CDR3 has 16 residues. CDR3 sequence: CASSLATGVGSTEAFF. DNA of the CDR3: TGTGCCAGCAGCTTAGCCACAGGGGTCGGGAGCACTGAAGCTTTCTTT. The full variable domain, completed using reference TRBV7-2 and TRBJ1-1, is GAGVSQSPSNKVTEKGKDVELRCDPISGHTALYWYRQSLGQGLEFLIYFQGNSAPDKSGLPSDRFSAERTGGSVSTLTIQRTQQEDSAVYLCASSLATGVGSTEAFFGQGTRLTVV.

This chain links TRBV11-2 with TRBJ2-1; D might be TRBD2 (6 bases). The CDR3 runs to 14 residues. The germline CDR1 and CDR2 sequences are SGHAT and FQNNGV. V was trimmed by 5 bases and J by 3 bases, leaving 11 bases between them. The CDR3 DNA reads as TGTGCCAGCAGCCCCGGGACTCTCTACAATGAGCAGTTCTTC. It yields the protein CASSPGTLYNEQFF.

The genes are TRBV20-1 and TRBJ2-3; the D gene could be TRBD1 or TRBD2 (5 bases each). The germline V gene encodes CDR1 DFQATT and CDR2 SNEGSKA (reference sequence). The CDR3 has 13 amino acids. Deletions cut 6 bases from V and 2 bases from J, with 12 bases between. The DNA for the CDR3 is TGCAGTGCCCCATGGGACCTCACAGATACGCAGTATTTT. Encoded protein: CSAPWDLTDTQYF.

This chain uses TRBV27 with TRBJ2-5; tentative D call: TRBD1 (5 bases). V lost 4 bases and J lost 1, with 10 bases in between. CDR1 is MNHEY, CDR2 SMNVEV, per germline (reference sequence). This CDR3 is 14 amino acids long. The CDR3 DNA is TGTGCCAGCAGTTCCAGGGCAGTCCAAGAGACCCAGTACTTC. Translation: CASSSRAVQETQYF.

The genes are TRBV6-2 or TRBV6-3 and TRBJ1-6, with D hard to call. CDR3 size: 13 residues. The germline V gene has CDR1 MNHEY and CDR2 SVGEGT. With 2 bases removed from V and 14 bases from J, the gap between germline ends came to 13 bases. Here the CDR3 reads CASSYRAPGSLHF. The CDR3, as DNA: TGTGCCAGCAGTTACCGGGCCCCCGGATCCCTCCACTTT.

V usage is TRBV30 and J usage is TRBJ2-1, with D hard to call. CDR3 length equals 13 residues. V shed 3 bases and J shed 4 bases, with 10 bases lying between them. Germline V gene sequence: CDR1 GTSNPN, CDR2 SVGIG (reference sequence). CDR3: CAWRTSVYNEQFF. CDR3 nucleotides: TGTGCCTGGAGGACCTCAGTGTACAATGAGCAGTTCTTC. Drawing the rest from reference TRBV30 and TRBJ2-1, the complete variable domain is SQTIHQWPATLVQPVGSPLSLECTVEGTSNPNLYWYRQAAGRGLQLLFYSVGIGQISSEVPQNLSASRPQDRQFILSSKKLLLSDSGFYLCAWRTSVYNEQFFGPGTRLTVL.

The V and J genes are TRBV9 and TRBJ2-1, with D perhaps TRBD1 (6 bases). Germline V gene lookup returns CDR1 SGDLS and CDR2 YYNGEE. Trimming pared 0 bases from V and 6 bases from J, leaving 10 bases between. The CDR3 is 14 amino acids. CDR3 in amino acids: CASSVVRDTNEQFF. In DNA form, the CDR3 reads TGTGCCAGCAGCGTAGTAAGGGACACCAATGAGCAGTTCTTC.

CDR3 in DNA: TGTGCTAGTGGTTTGGGGGAGACCCAGTACTTC. Its translation: CASGLGETQYF. The chain recombines TRBV12-5 with TRBJ2-5; D is ambiguous. The CDR3 is 11 residues long. The ends were cut back, 1 base at V and 5 bases at J, with 2 bases in the middle. Germline V gene sequence: CDR1 LGHNT, CDR2 FRNRAP.

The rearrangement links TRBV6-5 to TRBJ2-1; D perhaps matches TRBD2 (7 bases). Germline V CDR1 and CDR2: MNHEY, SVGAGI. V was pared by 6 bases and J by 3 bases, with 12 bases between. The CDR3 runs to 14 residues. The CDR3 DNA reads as TGTGCCAGCAGGGGAGGGGACAACTACAATGAGCAGTTCTTC. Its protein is CASRGGDNYNEQFF.

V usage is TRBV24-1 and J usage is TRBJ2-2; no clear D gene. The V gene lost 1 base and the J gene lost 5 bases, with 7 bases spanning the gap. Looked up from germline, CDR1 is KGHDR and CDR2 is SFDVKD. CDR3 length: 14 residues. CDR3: CATSDFGSTGELFF. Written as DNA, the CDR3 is TGTGCCACCAGTGATTTTGGTTCGACCGGGGAGCTGTTTTTT.

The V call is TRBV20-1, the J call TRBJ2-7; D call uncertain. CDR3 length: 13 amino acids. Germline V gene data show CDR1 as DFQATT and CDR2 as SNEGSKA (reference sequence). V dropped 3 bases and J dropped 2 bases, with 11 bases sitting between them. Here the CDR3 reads CSARGQAAYEQYF. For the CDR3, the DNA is TGCAGTGCTAGGGGCCAGGCAGCCTACGAGCAGTACTTC.

The CDR3 coding sequence is TGCAGCGTTGGACGAGGGGTGCGGGAGCAAGGAGATACGCAGTATTTT. Protein product: CSVGRGVREQGDTQYF. The chain employs TRBV29-1 and TRBJ2-3, with TRBD2 matching 7 bases. Germline V lookup: CDR1 SQVTM, CDR2 ANQGSEA. This CDR3 is 16 amino acids long. V dropped 4 bases and J dropped 5; count of bases not matched to a gene: 15.

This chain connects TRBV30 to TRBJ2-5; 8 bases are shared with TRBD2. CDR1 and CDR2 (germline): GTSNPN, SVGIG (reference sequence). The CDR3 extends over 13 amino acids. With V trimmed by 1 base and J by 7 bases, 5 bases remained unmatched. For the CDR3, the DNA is TGTGCCTGGAGTGGTGGCGGGGGGACGACCCAGTACTTC. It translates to CAWSGGGGTTQYF.